This T cell receptor beta chain stems from a study of T cell responses to AZD1222 COVID-19 vaccine. At the level of the study: Whether given at about 4 or about 12 weeks, second doses were pooled. The study's findings and limits: Recipients of two AZD1222 doses showed rising Spike-specific TCR breadth and depth.

Profiled with immunoSEQ multiplex PCR; TCRdb holds only in-frame clones, not every one. Among roughly 120,000 clones listed, roughly 89% were seen once. The V gene's germline CDR1 is MNHEY and CDR2 SMNVEV (reference sequence). CDR3 length equals 16 residues. V gave up 4 bases and J gave up 4 bases; unmatched junction bases: 9. In the case of this clone: Its target is not known.

The chain is built from TRBV27 and TRBJ1-2; 10 bases line up with TRBD1. The sample consisted of peripheral blood, taken on day 0 of AZD1222 vaccination. The receptor was isolated from an adult in good health. Here the CDR3 DNA reads TGTGCCAGCAGTTCTCCGACAGGGGGCGACGGCTATGGCTACACCTTC. This sequence encodes CASSSPTGGDGYGYTF.